One and the same sample provided the 8 T cell receptor beta chains below, sequenced in a study of T cells in localized non-small cell lung cancer. TCRdb's table, derived via immunoSEQ multiplex PCR, lists solely in-frame clones and lacks some. In the table there are 20,000 to 30,000 clones, roughly 84% of which are singletons. This material consisted of PBMCs, taken before any cancer treatment. The receptors were gathered from a man between 40 and 70 years old with stage II lung adenocarcinoma.

The chain uses TRBV7-6 and TRBJ2-3; either TRBD1 or TRBD2 may fit D (6 bases each). The germline gives CDR1 SGHVS, CDR2 FNYEAQ. CDR3 size: 14 residues. V lost 6 bases to trimming and J lost 3 bases, with 13 bases between them. This CDR3 is CASSPGARTDTQYF. The CDR3 DNA sequence: TGTGCCAGCAGTCCGGGGGCGCGAACAGATACGCAGTATTTT.

The chain uses TRBV11-3 and TRBJ2-2; 9 bases map to TRBD1. Germline CDR1 reads SGHNT; CDR2 reads YENEEA. Unmatched junction bases numbered 6, after V lost 8 bases and J lost 2 bases. The CDR3 extends over 15 amino acids. CDR3 loop: CASRWDRVNTGELFF. The CDR3 DNA reads as TGTGCCAGCCGCTGGGACAGGGTTAACACCGGGGAGCTGTTTTTT.

The J gene is TRBJ1-1, the V gene TRBV18; D perhaps matches TRBD1 (5 bases). V lost 4 bases, J lost 6 bases, and 12 bases lay in between. Germline V CDR1 and CDR2: KGHSH, LQKENI. This CDR3 has 13 amino acids. CDR3 in amino acids: CASSQSQGAEAFF. In DNA, the CDR3 is TGTGCCAGCTCACAATCCCAGGGCGCTGAAGCTTTCTTT.

V and J are TRBV30 and TRBJ1-1; D is unresolved. The CDR3 extends over 12 amino acids. Trimming pared 5 bases from V and 0 bases from J, leaving 7 bases between. From germline, CDR1 is GTSNPN and CDR2 SVGIG (reference sequence). The CDR3 sequence: CAWDEVNTEAFF. Written as DNA, the CDR3 is TGTGCCTGGGATGAGGTGAACACTGAAGCTTTCTTT.

V and J are TRBV7-9 and TRBJ2-3; D is possibly TRBD1 (6 bases). V was shortened by 10 bases and J by 4 bases, with 9 bases between the two germline ends. The length of the CDR3 is 11 residues. The germline gives CDR1 SEHNR, CDR2 FQNEAQ (reference sequence). CDR3 sequence: CATRGADTQYF. DNA for the CDR3: TGTGCCACCAGGGGCGCAGATACGCAGTATTTT.

V is TRBV27 and J is TRBJ2-3, with TRBD1 identical over 9 bases. This CDR3 is 15 amino acids long. J lost 3 bases, V lost 5 bases, and 6 bases had no gene match. Looked up from germline, CDR1 is MNHEY and CDR2 is SMNVEV (reference sequence). This chain's CDR3 is CASSIQGAVTDTQYF. DNA of the CDR3: TGTGCCAGCAGTATACAGGGGGCAGTGACAGATACGCAGTATTTT.

CDR3 nucleotide sequence: TGTGCCAGCAGTGACTGGTCCACCCGAGACTACACCTTC. Its translation is CASSDWSTRDYTF. V and J are TRBV6-4 and TRBJ1-2; unclear D gene. Trimming removed 1 base at V and 10 bases at J, with 13 bases between. The CDR3 consists of 13 residues. In germline, CDR1 is MRHNA, CDR2 SNTAGT.

This clone was seen once. The chain employs TRBV27 and TRBJ1-6, with 8 bases fitting TRBD1. Losses at the gene ends were 2 bases for V and 5 bases for J; bases not matched to a gene: 5. The CDR3 contains 16 residues. The germline V gene encodes CDR1 MNHEY and CDR2 SMNVEV (reference sequence). The CDR3 DNA sequence: TGTGCCAGCAGTTTACTTGGACAGGGCAATAATTCACCCCTCCACTTT. Protein product: CASSLLGQGNNSPLHF.